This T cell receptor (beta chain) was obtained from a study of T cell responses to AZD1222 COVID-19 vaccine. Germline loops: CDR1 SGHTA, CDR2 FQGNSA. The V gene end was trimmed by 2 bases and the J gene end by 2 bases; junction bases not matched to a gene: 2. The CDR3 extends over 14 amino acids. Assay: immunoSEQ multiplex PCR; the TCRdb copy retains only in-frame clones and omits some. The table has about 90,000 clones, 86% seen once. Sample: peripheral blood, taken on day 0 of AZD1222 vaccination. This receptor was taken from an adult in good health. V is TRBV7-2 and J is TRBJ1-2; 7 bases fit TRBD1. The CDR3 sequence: CASSLTTGNYGYTF. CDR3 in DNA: TGTGCCAGCAGCTTAACGACAGGGAACTATGGCTACACCTTC.